This T cell receptor beta chain stems from a study of T cells in Graves' hyperthyroidism and ophthalmopathy. Study results and caveats: From stable hyperthyroidism, ophthalmopathy was set apart by a 13 V-J model.

The source material, RNA transcripts, was used to amplify TCR beta CDR3 regions. The TCR CDR3 was amplified in a first-round RT-PCR using the HTBI primer set. TCRdb reprocessed the multiplex PCR reads via MiXCR and lists one record per CDR3 protein. Of about 840,000 distinct CDR3 sequences listed, roughly 40% were seen once; the top ten hold about 9%. The germline V gene has CDR1 SQVTM and CDR2 ANQGSEA. The length of the CDR3 is 14 residues. Patients aged 18 to 65 with hyperthyroidism were newly diagnosed, with duration under 2 months. The PBMCs studied were ones that came from 10 ml fresh peripheral blood. Concerning this clonotype: Its cognate antigen is unknown. One end of the junction varies from germline; a read error may be responsible.

The clonotype originates from a man younger than 30 with Graves' hyperthyroidism. The chain uses TRBV29-1 and TRBJ2-5; D might be TRBD2 (5 bases). Sequences were obtained from blood. The CDR3 DNA follows: TGCAGCGTTGAGGGCGGGCGAAGCCAAGGGACCCAGTACTTC. Translated: CSVEGGRSQGTQYF.